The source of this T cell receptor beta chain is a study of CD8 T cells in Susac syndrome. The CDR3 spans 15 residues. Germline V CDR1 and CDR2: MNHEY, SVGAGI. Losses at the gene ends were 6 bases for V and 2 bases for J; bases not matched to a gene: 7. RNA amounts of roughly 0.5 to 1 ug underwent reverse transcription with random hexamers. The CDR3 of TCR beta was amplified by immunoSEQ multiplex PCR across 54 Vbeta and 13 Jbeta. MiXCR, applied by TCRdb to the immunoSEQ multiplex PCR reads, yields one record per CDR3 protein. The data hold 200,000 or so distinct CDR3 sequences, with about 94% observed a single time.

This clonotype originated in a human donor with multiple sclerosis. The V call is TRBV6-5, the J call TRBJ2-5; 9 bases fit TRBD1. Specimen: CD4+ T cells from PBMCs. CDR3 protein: CASRRNDRGQETQYF. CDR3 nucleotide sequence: TGTGCCAGCAGGAGAAACGACAGGGGGCAAGAGACCCAGTACTTC.